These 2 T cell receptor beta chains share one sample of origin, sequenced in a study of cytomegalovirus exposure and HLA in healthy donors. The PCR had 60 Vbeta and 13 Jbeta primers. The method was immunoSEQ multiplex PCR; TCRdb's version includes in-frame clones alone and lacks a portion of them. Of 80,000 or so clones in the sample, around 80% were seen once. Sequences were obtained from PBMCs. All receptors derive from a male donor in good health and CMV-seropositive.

CDR3 in DNA: TGTGCCAGCAGTTACTCGACGGGGGGTAATGAAAAACTGTTTTTT. This gives the protein CASSYSTGGNEKLFF. V gene TRBV6-5 combines with J gene TRBJ1-4; perhaps TRBD1 as D (5 bases). The CDR3 loop spans 15 amino acids. The germline CDR1 and CDR2 sequences are MNHEY and SVGAGI. Trimming cost V 0 bases and J 4 bases, with 9 bases left between them.

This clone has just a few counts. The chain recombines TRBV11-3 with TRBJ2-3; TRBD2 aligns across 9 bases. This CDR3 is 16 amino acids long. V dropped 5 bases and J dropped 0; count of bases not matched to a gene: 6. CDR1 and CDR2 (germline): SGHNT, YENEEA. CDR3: CASSPGTSLSTDTQYF. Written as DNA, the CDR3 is TGTGCCAGCAGCCCCGGGACTAGCTTGAGCACAGATACGCAGTATTTT.